This TCR beta chain was sequenced for a study of Graves' ophthalmopathy and Graves' hyperthyroidism. This clonotype was seen ten or more times. The germline gives CDR1 MNHNS, CDR2 SASEGT. Trimming took off 6 bases at V and 5 bases at J, with 13 bases between the two ends. The CDR3 extends over 13 amino acids. RNA served as the template for amplifying TCR beta CDR3 regions. HTBI primers served in a first-round RT-PCR, which a second-round multiplex PCR followed. TCRdb analysed the multiplex PCR reads with MiXCR anew, one entry per CDR3 protein. The repertoire includes roughly 400,000 distinct CDR3 sequences, 15% to 17% of them detected once, and approximately 7% sits in the top ten.

The sequenced sample consisted of peripheral blood. The chain joins TRBV6-1 to TRBJ1-2, with D tentatively TRBD1 (5 bases). This TCR was sampled from a young woman with stable Graves' hyperthyroidism. The CDR3 spells CASRRPPGYGYTF. For the CDR3, the DNA is TGTGCCAGCAGACGACCCCCAGGGTATGGCTACACCTTC.